The sample holds many counts of the clone carrying this T cell receptor (beta chain). Antigen specificity is unknown. This sample stems from a study of breast tumors, draining lymph nodes, adjacent tissues. General observations from the study: Compared with basal-like, luminal-like tumors shared significantly more repertoire with nontumor tissue.

TCRdb ran MiXCR on the multiplex PCR reads and lists one entry per CDR3 protein. The sample records 200,000 to 250,000 distinct CDR3 sequences, 34% being singletons. Breast cancer patients provided tissue from their axillary draining lymph nodes. With 5 bases clipped from V and 1 base from J, the junction kept 5 bases outside the gene matches. The CDR3 length is 15 residues. Sequences were obtained from axillary lymph node tissue. The sequence came from a female donor with breast cancer. Some clones in this sample may be carry-over from other donors' samples. The chain joins TRBV12-3 or TRBV12-4 to TRBJ1-3; 7 bases agree with TRBD1. CDR3 bases: TGTGCCAGCAGTCTCTTGGACAGGTCTGGAAACACCATATATTTT. Protein sequence: CASSLLDRSGNTIYF.